This TCR beta chain was sequenced during a study of cytomegalovirus exposure and HLA in healthy donors. Looking at the study overall: Among about 179 million T cells, an earlier analysis found 117 million unique TCR beta sequences.

With 60 Vbeta and 13 Jbeta primers, the PCR was carried out. Repertoires were generated with immunoSEQ multiplex PCR, while TCRdb's copy carries only in-frame clones and drops some. The table has some 200,000 clones, approximately 80% seen once. About this clone: Its antigen is unidentified.

Points from the study as a whole: Information on immune exposure was restricted to one variable (CMV serostatus). Using the classifier, cytomegalovirus status was reportedly diagnosed with high specificity and sensitivity. A later analysis linked a missense DCLRE1C variant to TCR beta V- and J-gene trimming.

There are 16 residues in the CDR3. V trimming: 5 bases; J trimming: 5 bases; junction bases outside the gene matches: 7. CDR1 is LGHNT and CDR2 is FRNRAP in the germline V gene. This receptor was obtained from a boy between 2 and 15 years old in good health and CMV-seronegative. The chain has TRBV12-5 and TRBJ2-1; the match to TRBD2 covers 12 bases. Specimen: PBMCs. CDR3 loop: CASGTARLAGDNEQFF. The CDR3 coding sequence is TGTGCTAGTGGTACCGCACGACTAGCGGGAGACAATGAGCAGTTCTTC.